These 28 T cell receptor beta chains came from one sample sequenced in a study of T cells in Graves' hyperthyroidism and ophthalmopathy. RNA transcripts served as the template for amplifying TCR beta CDR3 regions. The study used the HTBI primer set for a first-round RT-PCR of the TCR CDR3. Each CDR3 protein is one row after TCRdb ran MiXCR on the multiplex PCR reads. Here the sample spans 300,000 to 400,000 distinct CDR3 sequences, 15% to 20% being singletons. The sequenced material came from blood. Source of these receptors: a woman between 50 and 59 years old with Graves' hyperthyroidism.

Note on this clonotype: A much larger clonotype is one base distant, so this may be a read error. V is TRBV3-1 and J is TRBJ1-3; no firm D call. Germline assignment: CDR1 LGHDT and CDR2 YNNKEL (reference sequence). CDR3 size: 15 residues. CDR3 bases: TGTGCCGGCAGCCAGGAGACCAAGACATACAGTACCATATATTTT. This translates into CAGSQETKTYSTIYF.

This clonotype was seen at least ten times. The rearrangement joins TRBV28 to TRBJ2-3; TRBD1 matches 8 bases. Germline V gene lookup returns CDR1 MDHEN and CDR2 SYDVKM. V gave up 5 bases and J gave up 10 bases; unmatched junction bases: 5. This CDR3 has 12 residues. This chain's CDR3 is CASSLGQGPQYF. The DNA of the CDR3 is TGTGCCAGCAGTCTCGGACAGGGACCGCAGTATTTT.

This clonotype has ten or more counts. The rearrangement uses TRBV6-1 and TRBJ2-5, with D possibly being TRBD1 or TRBD2 (5 bases each). The CDR3 loop spans 16 amino acids. Germline CDR1 is MNHNS and CDR2 is SASEGT. V was cut by 1 base and J by 5 bases, with 17 bases left in between. This chain's CDR3 is CASSEEVTGTWETQYF. The CDR3 DNA reads as TGTGCCAGCAGTGAAGAAGTGACGGGGACGTGGGAGACCCAGTACTTC.

Notes on this clonotype: This is likely a read error, given that the CDR3 carries no conserved phenylalanine or tryptophan at its end. The chain links TRBV28 to TRBJ1-2, with 8 bases identical to TRBD1. This CDR3 comprises 14 residues. CDR1 is MDHEN and CDR2 is SYDVKM in the germline V gene. Unmatched junction bases numbered 5, after V lost 5 bases and J lost 3 bases. The CDR3 bases are TGTGCCAGCAGTGGGGCACAGGGGGACTATGGCTACACCCTC. Translating it yields CASSGAQGDYGYTL.

The V gene is TRBV30, the J gene TRBJ2-3; a possible D gene is TRBD2 (5 bases). The CDR3 spans 14 residues. Deletions cut 1 base from V and 3 bases from J, with 11 bases between. Germline assignment: CDR1 GTSNPN and CDR2 SVGIG (reference sequence). The chain's CDR3 is CAWSERDWTDTQYF. The CDR3, as DNA: TGTGCCTGGAGTGAGAGGGATTGGACAGATACGCAGTATTTT.

The chain recombines TRBV20-1 with TRBJ2-3, with D possibly TRBD2 on 5 matching bases. The V gene lost 6 bases and the J gene lost 1 base, with 14 bases spanning the gap. CDR3 length: 14 residues. Germline assignment: CDR1 DFQATT and CDR2 SNEGSKA (reference sequence). The CDR3 sequence: CSAPGLDGTDTQYF. Written as DNA, the CDR3 is TGCAGTGCCCCCGGACTGGACGGCACAGATACGCAGTATTTT.

J is TRBJ1-5 and V is TRBV6-1; 7 bases fit TRBD1. CDR1 and CDR2 from the germline V gene are MNHNS and SASEGT. Trimming removed 5 bases from V and 8 bases from J; junction bases left unmatched: 6. This CDR3 has 13 amino acids. DNA for the CDR3: TGTGCCAGCAGTTGGGGGCAGGGGGAGCCCCAGCATTTT. This sequence encodes CASSWGQGEPQHF.

The chain couples TRBV6-2 or TRBV6-3 to TRBJ2-2; 7 bases map to TRBD1. V shed 8 bases, J shed 5 bases, and the junction held 8 bases outside the gene matches. The germline gives CDR1 MNHEY, CDR2 SVGEGT. The length of the CDR3 is 14 residues. CDR3 loop: CASRRGGRTGELFF. The CDR3 DNA reads as TGTGCCAGCCGCCGAGGGGGCAGAACCGGGGAGCTGTTTTTT.

The chain joins TRBV27 to TRBJ2-7; no clear D. CDR1 MNHEY and CDR2 SMNVEV come from the germline V gene (reference sequence). This CDR3 is 15 amino acids long. V was shortened by 6 bases and J by 0 bases, with 15 bases between the two germline ends. The CDR3 region is CASSNRREVSYEQYF. CDR3 nucleotides: TGTGCCAGCAGCAATAGAAGGGAAGTCTCCTACGAGCAGTACTTC.

This clonotype was observed many times. The V gene is TRBV30, the J gene TRBJ2-1; 9 bases match TRBD1. CDR3 length: 13 amino acids. Germline V lookup: CDR1 GTSNPN, CDR2 SVGIG (reference sequence). V was pared by 0 bases and J by 12 bases, with 6 bases of the junction left unmatched. The CDR3 protein is CAWSVQDRGRQFF. CDR3 in DNA: TGTGCCTGGAGTGTACAGGACAGGGGCAGGCAGTTCTTC.

The chain has TRBV12-5 and TRBJ2-2; TRBD1 matches 7 bases. The trim removed 1 base at V and 1 base at J, leaving 0 bases unmatched. Looked up from germline, CDR1 is LGHNT and CDR2 is FRNRAP. This CDR3 is 15 amino acids long. The CDR3 DNA sequence: TGTGCTAGTGGTTTGGGACAGGGGAACACCGGGGAGCTGTTTTTT. Translation gives CASGLGQGNTGELFF.

The sample holds many counts of this clonotype. The chain couples TRBV2 to TRBJ1-2, with a weak D call TRBD1 (5 bases). CDR1 is SNHLY, CDR2 FYNNEI, per germline. CDR3 length: 13 residues. Trimming pared 7 bases from V and 5 bases from J, leaving 14 bases between. CDR3 amino acids: CASTRDVFYGYTF. DNA of the CDR3: TGTGCCAGCACCAGGGACGTTTTTTATGGCTACACCTTC.

This rearrangement joins TRBV7-9 to TRBJ2-3; D is undetermined. The CDR3 is made up of 12 amino acids. V was shortened by 2 bases and J by 6 bases, with 6 bases between the two germline ends. CDR1 and CDR2 (germline): SEHNR, FQNEAQ (reference sequence). CDR3 nucleotides: TGTGCCAGCAGCTTAACCGACGATACGCAGTATTTT. The encoded protein is CASSLTDDTQYF.

The V call is TRBV27, the J call TRBJ2-2, with D perhaps TRBD2 (5 bases). The length of the CDR3 is 13 residues. With 8 bases removed from V and 4 bases from J, the gap between germline ends came to 11 bases. Germline CDR1 is MNHEY and CDR2 is SMNVEV (reference sequence). The CDR3 DNA reads as TGTGCCAGCGGCCCGAGGGTCACCGGGGAGCTGTTTTTT. Translated: CASGPRVTGELFF.

The rearrangement uses TRBV18 and TRBJ2-5; D is unresolved. From germline, CDR1 is KGHSH and CDR2 LQKENI. The CDR3 runs 13 residues. The germline V and J ends were trimmed by 5 bases and 1 base, with 8 bases remaining between them. The CDR3 reads CASSDSTQETQYF. CDR3 in DNA: TGTGCCAGCTCAGACTCGACCCAAGAGACCCAGTACTTC. Based on the CDR3 plus reference TRBV18 and TRBJ2-5, the full variable domain is NAGVMQNPRHLVRRRGQEARLRCSPMKGHSHVYWYRQLPEEGLKFMVYLQKENIIDESGMPKERFSAEFPKEGPSILRIQQVVRGDSAAYFCASSDSTQETQYFGPGTRLLVL.

There are many counts of this clonotype. The chain recombines TRBV12-3 or TRBV12-4 with TRBJ2-1; possible D gene TRBD1, 6 bases. The CDR3 is 14 residues long. The V end lost 6 bases, the J end lost 4 bases, and 13 bases lay between the germline ends. In DNA, the CDR3 is TGTGCCAGCAGCTCTATGGGACAATACAATGAGCAGTTCTTC. Residues: CASSSMGQYNEQFF.

This clonotype occurred many times. The chain has TRBV20-1 and TRBJ2-3, with TRBD2 identical over 7 bases. CDR1 and CDR2 (germline): DFQATT, SNEGSKA (reference sequence). There are 17 residues in the CDR3. The V and J ends lost 5 bases and 0 bases, in that order; junction bases with no gene match: 14. CDR3 DNA: TGCAGTGCTTCATCTCCTTCGAGCGGGGTTAGCACAGATACGCAGTATTTT. Protein sequence: CSASSPSSGVSTDTQYF.

This clonotype was seen only a few times. Relative to the germline gene, one junction end is altered; a read error may explain this. V usage is TRBV18 and J usage is TRBJ2-1; 14 bases map to TRBD2. Germline assignment: CDR1 KGHSH and CDR2 LQKENI. The CDR3 sequence is 13 residues long. CDR3 sequence (DNA): TGTGCCAGCTCACCGACGACTAGCGGGGGGGCGGTCTTC. It is translated as CASSPTTSGGAVF.

J is TRBJ1-5 and V is TRBV3-1; D is ambiguous. Trimming took 1 base from V and 9 from J, leaving 13 bases between them. The germline V gene has CDR1 LGHDT and CDR2 YNNKEL (reference sequence). The CDR3 consists of 14 residues. As DNA, the CDR3 is TGTGCCAGCAGCCAAGTGGCAGTAAATACGCCCCAGCATTTT. Translation: CASSQVAVNTPQHF.

The chain uses TRBV6-5 and TRBJ1-1; D not certain. V dropped 2 bases and J dropped 2 bases, with 6 bases sitting between them. Looked up from germline, CDR1 is MNHEY and CDR2 is SVGAGI. The CDR3 extends over 13 amino acids. CDR3 sequence (DNA): TGTGCCAGCAGTTACGACTACAACACTGAAGCTTTCTTT. Amino acid sequence: CASSYDYNTEAFF.

This clonotype was recorded many times. The J gene is TRBJ2-7, the V gene TRBV11-3; maybe TRBD1 (5 bases). Germline-derived CDR1 and CDR2 are SGHNT and YENEEA. Trimming pared 7 bases from V and 3 bases from J, leaving 16 bases between. The CDR3 loop spans 14 amino acids. The CDR3 sequence is CASTPTRQLYEQYV. The CDR3 coding sequence is TGTGCCAGCACTCCCACTCGACAGCTCTACGAGCAGTACGTC.

There are many counts of this clonotype. The chain carries TRBV2 and TRBJ2-1; 12 nucleotides line up with TRBD2. Germline lookup yields CDR1 SNHLY and CDR2 FYNNEI. The CDR3 has 15 residues. After removal of 4 bases from V and 8 bases from J, the junction contained 6 bases not matched to a gene. The CDR3 bases are TGTGCCAGCAGTGTATCTAGCGGGGGGGAAGATGAGCAGTTCTTC. It specifies CASSVSSGGEDEQFF.

The sample holds a few counts of this clonotype. The chain carries TRBV10-3 and TRBJ1-4; D uncertain. The V end was cut by 0 bases, the J end by 8 bases, with 4 bases between. The germline V gene has CDR1 ENHRY and CDR2 SYGVKD. The CDR3 length is 12 residues. As DNA, the CDR3 is TGTGCCATCAGTGAGTCGCGGGAAAAACTGTTTTTT. Translating gives CAISESREKLFF.

This clonotype came up many times. This rearrangement joins TRBV27 to TRBJ2-1, with D perhaps TRBD2 (6 bases). CDR1 MNHEY and CDR2 SMNVEV come from the germline V gene (reference sequence). There are 17 residues in the CDR3. Between the trimmed V and J ends, which lost 2 bases and 5 bases, there was a span of 19 bases. In nucleotides, the CDR3 is TGTGCCAGCAGTTTAATTTATCGGTCCGGAGGGGACAATGAGCAGTTCTTC. Its translation: CASSLIYRSGGDNEQFF.

The rearrangement links TRBV29-1 to TRBJ2-2; D gene uncertain. The germline gives CDR1 SQVTM, CDR2 ANQGSEA. The V end lost 4 bases, the J end lost 1 base, and 7 bases lay between the germline ends. This CDR3 contains 13 residues. CDR3 sequence: CSVATQNTGELFF. CDR3 nucleotide sequence: TGCAGCGTTGCCACCCAGAACACCGGGGAGCTGTTTTTT.

In this sample, this clonotype turned up once. One end of the junction varies from germline; a read error may be responsible. The chain uses TRBV7-9 and TRBJ1-2; 9 nucleotides line up with TRBD1. Germline lookup yields CDR1 SEHNR and CDR2 FQNEAQ (reference sequence). The CDR3 is 14 residues long. The CDR3 loop is CVSSWDRDRAGYTF. The CDR3 nucleotides read TGTGTCAGCAGCTGGGACCGGGACAGGGCGGGCTACACCTTC.

This clonotype was observed a handful of times. The chain links TRBV5-1 to TRBJ1-1; D might be TRBD1 (6 bases). Germline V gene data show CDR1 as SGHRS and CDR2 as YFSETQ. CDR3 length: 14 residues. With 4 bases removed from V and 7 bases from J, the gap between germline ends came to 17 bases. The CDR3 loop is CASSRGSEVIEAFF. The CDR3 nucleotides read TGCGCCAGCAGCAGGGGGTCAGAAGTTATTGAAGCTTTCTTT.

There are many counts of this clonotype. V is TRBV11-2 and J is TRBJ2-2; 7 bases are a match to TRBD1. This CDR3 region has 17 residues. J gave up 0 bases and V 1 base, and 5 bases lay outside the gene matches. Germline V gene data show CDR1 as SGHAT and CDR2 as FQNNGV. Written as DNA, the CDR3 is TGTGCCAGCAGCTTAGCTGGACAGGTGACGAACACCGGGGAGCTGTTTTTT. Translation gives CASSLAGQVTNTGELFF.